The rows below give T cell receptor beta chains drawn from one sample of a study of CD8+ T cells in alopecia areata. Data came from immunoSEQ multiplex PCR; TCRdb stores just in-frame clones and leaves some out. Altogether 150,000 to 200,000 clones are present, 50% to 70% being singletons, with the ten largest covering 1.5% to 2%. This sample comprised CD4+ T cells sorted from blood, obtained at week 0. The receptor source for this set is a human donor with alopecia areata. CDR3s include the opening cysteine and the closing phenylalanine or tryptophan. Each record gives: D gene, V gene, clone size, J gene, CDR3 DNA, CDR3 protein. A D gene is named only where the DNA matches it firmly. Expanded clones get a size class; other rows say once, few or many, or leave the size out.

>-|TRBV27|few|TRBJ1-5
TGTGCCAGCAGTTTATCTCCACATTTTAAGGGCGATCAGCCCCAGCATTTT
CASSLSPHFKGDQPQHF
>-|TRBV30|-|TRBJ2-3
TGTGCCTGGATGGGGGGAACAGATACGCAGTATTTT
CAWMGGTDTQYF
>TRBD1|TRBV5-1|-|TRBJ2-7
TGCGCCAGCAGTCACGGACAGGGAAGCTCCTACGAGCAGTACTTC
CASSHGQGSSYEQYF
>TRBD1|TRBV7-9|-|TRBJ2-4
TGTGCCAGCAGCCGGACAGGGGGCGCAAACATTCAGTACTTC
CASSRTGGANIQYF
>-|TRBV7-2|few|TRBJ2-2
TGTGCCAGCGGACCGGGACACTACACCGGGGAGCTGTTTTTT
CASGPGHYTGELFF
>-|TRBV30|-|TRBJ1-2
TGTGCCTGGAGTGTAGATAACTATGGCTACACCTTC
CAWSVDNYGYTF
>TRBD2|TRBV5-5|once|TRBJ2-1
TGTGCCAGCAGCTTGCTAGCGGGCTACAATGAGCAGTTCTTC
CASSLLAGYNEQFF
>-|TRBV6-1|few|TRBJ1-1
TGTTGGGACTGTGAAGCTTTCTTT
CWDCEAFF
>-|TRBV30|-|TRBJ2-7
TGTGCCTGGACCGGGCGGCAGAACTACGAGCAGTACTTC
CAWTGRQNYEQYF
>-|TRBV4-3|-|TRBJ2-5
TGCGCCAGCAGCCAAGAGGAGAGTGGGGGATTTTTGGAGACCCAGTACTTC
CASSQEESGGFLETQYF
>TRBD1|TRBV10-3|-|TRBJ2-7
TGTGCCATCAGCCGGACAGGGGAACGCTACGAGCAGTACTTC
CAISRTGERYEQYF
>-|TRBV30|-|TRBJ1-1
TGTGCCTGGAGTGTACCCAGCCCCGGGGCTTTCTTT
CAWSVPSPGAFF
>-|TRBV12-5|-|TRBJ2-6
TGTGCTAGTGGTTCCCCTGTCCTGACTTTC
CASGSPVLTF
>-|TRBV29-1|few|TRBJ2-5
TGCAGCGCCGGTCACCAAGAGACCCAGTACTTC
CSAGHQETQYF
>TRBD1|TRBV7-9|few|TRBJ2-1
TGTGCCAGCATCCCACAGGGGAGAAACAATGAGCAGTTCTTC
CASIPQGRNNEQFF
>-|TRBV20-1|once|TRBJ2-5
TGCAGTGCTTTAACCAGAGAGACCCAGTACTTC
CSALTRETQYF
>-|TRBV7-9|few|TRBJ2-6
TGTGCCAGCAGCTTTGGCTCTGGGGCCAACGTCCTGACTTTC
CASSFGSGANVLTF
>-|TRBV30|-|TRBJ2-3
TGTGCCTGGAGTGAGCAGACCACAGATACGCAGTATTTT
CAWSEQTTDTQYF
>-|TRBV30|-|TRBJ1-1
TGTGCCTGGAGTATGGTGCGGAACACTGAAGCTTTCTTT
CAWSMVRNTEAFF
>-|TRBV29-1|few|TRBJ2-1
TGCAGCGTTGAAGATCGATGGACAGATGGGCAGTTCTTC
CSVEDRWTDGQFF
>-|TRBV27|few|TRBJ1-5
TGTGCCAGCAGTTTACAGGGTGCGGGCTCCCAGCATTTT
CASSLQGAGSQHF
>-|TRBV6-6|-|TRBJ2-5
TGTGCCAGCAGTTACGCTGCGGGGGAGACCCAGTACTTC
CASSYAAGETQYF
>-|TRBV5-1|few|TRBJ1-4
TGCGCCAGCAGGCGGAGTTCTAATGAAAAACTGTTTTTT
CASRRSSNEKLFF
>-|TRBV30|-|TRBJ2-7
TGTGCCTGGAGTGCTAGGGACGTGTACGAGCAGTACTTC
CAWSARDVYEQYF
>-|TRBV29-1|few|TRBJ2-2
TGCAGCGTTCATGGGATCTACACCGGGGAGCTGTTTTTT
CSVHGIYTGELFF
>TRBD1|TRBV2|-|TRBJ2-3
TGTGCCAGCAGTCCTCGACAGGGTCGCAGCACAGATACGCAGTATTTT
CASSPRQGRSTDTQYF
>-|TRBV6-5|-|TRBJ1-5
TGTGCCAGCAGTTCCCGTTGGGGGTCTGGTCAGCCCCAGCATTTT
CASSSRWGSGQPQHF
>TRBD1|TRBV7-3|-|TRBJ1-2
TGTGCCAGCAGCCCATCCGGGACAGGGCATGGCTACACCTTC
CASSPSGTGHGYTF
>-|TRBV7-3|-|TRBJ2-4
TGTGCCAGCAGCTTAACTGCAGGGTCAAACATTCAGTACTTC
CASSLTAGSNIQYF
>TRBD1|TRBV7-2|-|TRBJ1-1
TGTGCCAGCAGCCCAGGGGGGAACACTGAAGCTTTCTTT
CASSPGGNTEAFF
>-|TRBV11-3|-|TRBJ2-1
TGTGCCAGCAGCCCGATTATGGCGGGGCCCTACAATGAGCAGTTCTTC
CASSPIMAGPYNEQFF
>TRBD2|TRBV4-1|-|TRBJ2-2
TGCGCCAGCAGCCCGGGACTAGCTACCGGGGAGCTGTTTTTT
CASSPGLATGELFF
>-|TRBV7-2|-|TRBJ2-3
TGTGCCAGCAGTTCGGATCCAGGGGTTAGGACAGATACGCAGTATTTT
CASSSDPGVRTDTQYF
>TRBD1|TRBV29-1|few|TRBJ1-5
TGCAGCGTTACCGGGACAGGGTCCAATCAGCCCCAGCATTTT
CSVTGTGSNQPQHF
>-|TRBV30|few|TRBJ1-5
TGTGCCTGGAGTCGGGGAACCGATCAGCCCCAGCATTTT
CAWSRGTDQPQHF
>-|TRBV30|few|TRBJ1-2
TGTGCCTGGAGGGATGGCTACACCTTC
CAWRDGYTF
>TRBD1|TRBV7-9|once|TRBJ1-4
TGTGCCAGCAGCTTAACTGGACAGGGGGCAGGTGAAAAACTGTTTTTT
CASSLTGQGAGEKLFF
>-|TRBV5-1|few|TRBJ1-1
TGCGCCAGCAGCCGGCCCCACGGGAACACTGAAGCTTTCTTT
CASSRPHGNTEAFF
>-|TRBV6-6|-|TRBJ1-4
TGTGCCAGCAGTCTGACGGAGCGAGGCGAAAAACTGTTTTTT
CASSLTERGEKLFF
>TRBD1|TRBV30|few|TRBJ1-2
TGTGCCTGGAGTGTATCTCCGGGACAGGGCGGCTACACCTTC
CAWSVSPGQGGYTF
>-|TRBV29-1|few|TRBJ2-3
TGCAGCGTCCGACGGGCCGGCAGGGATACGCAGTATTTT
CSVRRAGRDTQYF
>-|TRBV29-1|-|TRBJ1-2
TGCAGCGCGGGGACTAACTATGGCTACACCTTC
CSAGTNYGYTF
>-|TRBV5-1|-|TRBJ1-4
TGCGCCAGCAGCCGTTGGAATTTAAACGAAAAACTGTTTTTT
CASSRWNLNEKLFF
>TRBD1|TRBV29-1|-|TRBJ1-2
TGCAGCGTTGAAAGACAGGGGCCCGCTTATGGCTACACCTTC
CSVERQGPAYGYTF
>TRBD1|TRBV11-2|-|TRBJ1-2
TGTGCCAGCAGCCCAGGGGTGCAGGGGGCTGCCTATGGCTACACCTTC
CASSPGVQGAAYGYTF
>-|TRBV7-8|few|TRBJ2-3
TGTGCCAGCAGCTTGAGAGTGGATACGCAGTATTTT
CASSLRVDTQYF
>TRBD1|TRBV10-3|-|TRBJ2-7
TGTGCCATCAGTGTTAGCCAGGGGGCGAAGGGCTCCTACGAGCAGTACTTC
CAISVSQGAKGSYEQYF
>TRBD2|TRBV7-2|-|TRBJ2-1
TGTGCCAGCAGCGACCGCCGTCGACTAGCGGGGGAGCAGTTCTTC
CASSDRRRLAGEQFF